This passage covers 14 T cell receptor beta chains from one sample sequenced in a study of beta chain features in type 1 diabetes. Reverse transcription of all isolated RNA meant that expressed TCRB transcripts were sequenced. Sequencing was performed with immunoSEQ multiplex PCR; in TCRdb, only in-frame clones are kept and a portion is missing. This table holds 120,000 to 150,000 clones, about 10% found once. Sequencing used naive CD4+ T cells from blood. These receptors were collected from a man aged 18 to 30 in good health.

This clone was seen a few times. The chain employs TRBV12-2 and TRBJ1-2; the DNA was not used to check the table's D call, TRBD1. TRBV12-2 is labeled a pseudogene. This CDR3 is built from 12 residues. The CDR3 spells CASPRGLYGYTF. The CDR3 DNA sequence: TGTGCAAGTCCCAGGGGCCTTTATGGCTACACCTTC.

This clone appeared a few times. The chain couples TRBV6-1 to TRBJ1-4, with 10 bases matching TRBD1. V was pared by 10 bases and J by 5 bases, with 1 base of the junction left unmatched. This CDR3 comprises 12 residues. Germline CDR1 reads MNHNS; CDR2 reads SASEGT. CDR3: CATTGGNEKLFF. CDR3 in DNA: TGTGCCACGACAGGGGGCAATGAAAAACTGTTTTTT.

This chain uses TRBV18 with TRBJ2-1, with 11 bases that match TRBD2. In germline, CDR1 is KGHSH, CDR2 LQKENI. The CDR3 consists of 15 residues. V lost 6 bases and J lost 2; bases outside the gene matches: 3. CDR3 in DNA: TGTGCCAGCTCCTTTAGCGGGGGGGCCTACAATGAGCAGTTCTTC. This encodes CASSFSGGAYNEQFF.

This clone showed up many times. The V and J genes are TRBV7-9 and TRBJ1-2, with D possibly TRBD1 on 5 matching bases. Germline V gene lookup returns CDR1 SEHNR and CDR2 FQNEAQ (reference sequence). The V gene lost 5 bases and the J gene lost 2 bases, with 9 bases spanning the gap. The CDR3 runs 13 residues. The CDR3, as DNA: TGTGCCAGCAGCCCAGGGAACAACTATGGCTACACCTTC. Its translation is CASSPGNNYGYTF.

This clone was recorded many times. The DNA for the CDR3 is TGTGCCAGCAGCTTAGAGGGACAGAGAGCCTACGAGCAGTACTTC. Encoded protein: CASSLEGQRAYEQYF. The J gene is TRBJ2-7, the V gene TRBV7-2; 7 bases fit TRBD1. Unmatched junction bases numbered 5, after V lost 1 base and J lost 2 bases. Germline V gene lookup returns CDR1 SGHTA and CDR2 FQGNSA. The CDR3 spans 15 residues.

There are many counts of this clone. The gene calls are TRBV30 and TRBJ2-5, with D perhaps matching TRBD2 (5 bases). The germline V gene encodes CDR1 GTSNPN and CDR2 SVGIG (reference sequence). This CDR3 spans 14 amino acids. Trimming took 3 bases from V and 4 from J, leaving 15 bases between them. The CDR3 DNA is TGTGCCTGGAGGGCCCGGGGTAGTGGAGAGACCCAGTACTTC. As protein: CAWRARGSGETQYF.

This clone has just a few counts. This rearrangement joins TRBV7-8 to TRBJ1-5; D unclear. CDR1 SGHVS and CDR2 FQNEAQ come from the germline V gene. Trimming stripped 5 bases from V and 0 bases from J, with 11 bases between. This CDR3 is built from 15 residues. This chain's CDR3 is CASSSRLYSNQPQHF. CDR3 DNA sequence: TGTGCCAGCAGCAGCCGTTTATATAGCAATCAGCCCCAGCATTTT.

The CDR3 nucleotides read TGTGCCAGCAGTTTAACCCACCTGACAGGGTCGAAAGCTTTCTTT. It specifies CASSLTHLTGSKAFF. The chain uses TRBV27 and TRBJ1-1; the match to TRBD1 covers 7 bases. V trimming: 2 bases; J trimming: 9 bases; junction bases outside the gene matches: 12. This CDR3 has 15 amino acids. Germline V gene sequence: CDR1 MNHEY, CDR2 SMNVEV (reference sequence).

The table lists this clone with a few counts. The V gene is TRBV6-1, the J gene TRBJ2-7; possible D gene TRBD1, 6 bases. V lost 2 bases to trimming and J lost 0 bases, with 11 bases between them. The CDR3 runs 15 residues. Germline V gene lookup returns CDR1 MNHNS and CDR2 SASEGT. CDR3 in amino acids: CASSEYGQYSYEQYF. CDR3 sequence (DNA): TGTGCCAGCAGTGAATACGGACAGTACTCCTACGAGCAGTACTTC.

This clone appeared a few times. The J gene is TRBJ2-3, the V gene TRBV4-3, with 11 bases that match TRBD2. Germline V gene lookup returns CDR1 LGHNA and CDR2 YSLEER. The J segment lost 5 bases and the V segment lost 1 base, leaving 11 bases of the junction unmatched. The CDR3 contains 18 residues. CDR3 in amino acids: CASSQAMTLAGGGDTQYF. Here the CDR3 DNA reads TGCGCCAGCAGCCAAGCGATGACGCTAGCGGGGGGAGGAGATACGCAGTATTTT.

This clone was counted between two and nine times. This chain links TRBV14 with TRBJ2-3; a possible D gene is TRBD2 (6 bases). The V gene lost 5 bases and the J gene lost 1 base, with 13 bases spanning the gap. CDR3 length: 15 residues. Germline V gene sequence: CDR1 SGHDN, CDR2 FVKESK. The CDR3 region is CASSVRGFGTDTQYF. CDR3 sequence (DNA): TGTGCCAGCAGCGTACGGGGGTTTGGCACAGATACGCAGTATTTT.

The chain is built from TRBV5-1 and TRBJ2-3; TRBD1 aligns across 7 bases. After removal of 4 bases from V and 1 base from J, the junction contained 3 bases not matched to a gene. The CDR3 consists of 14 residues. Germline CDR1 is SGHRS and CDR2 is YFSETQ. This CDR3 reads CASSTDRGTDTQYF. The CDR3 DNA reads as TGCGCCAGCAGCACAGACAGGGGCACAGATACGCAGTATTTT.

This clone was observed many times. The chain joins TRBV4-3 to TRBJ2-5, with 10 bases aligning to TRBD2. The CDR3 covers 15 residues. Trimming removed 0 bases from V and 5 bases from J; junction bases left unmatched: 3. CDR1 LGHNA and CDR2 YSLEER come from the germline V gene. The CDR3 DNA sequence: TGCGCCAGCAGCCAAGATGGAGCGGGGGGGGAGACCCAGTACTTC. It codes for CASSQDGAGGETQYF.

This clone was recorded at least ten times. This chain joins TRBV29-1 and TRBJ1-6; D is uncertain. The CDR3 is made up of 14 amino acids. V lost 4 bases and J 10 bases, leaving 17 bases between the germline ends. Germline CDR1 reads SQVTM; CDR2 reads ANQGSEA. CDR3 protein: CSVGVDPVGSPLHF. The CDR3 nucleotides are TGCAGCGTTGGGGTTGACCCGGTCGGGTCACCCCTCCACTTT. Full variable domain (rest looked up from reference TRBV29-1 and TRBJ1-6): SAVISQKPSRDICQRGTSLTIQCQVDSQVTMMFWYRQQPGQSLTLIATANQGSEATYESGFVIDKFPISRPNLTFSTLTVSNMSPEDSSIYLCSVGVDPVGSPLHFGNGTRLTVT.